Shown below are 22 T cell receptor beta chains from a single sample sequenced in a study of beta chain features in type 1 diabetes. These receptors' targets are unknown. Broader study findings: Researchers report that Type 1 diabetes patients had moderately but significantly shorter TCRB CDR3s across all four CD4+ subsets.

Expressed TCRB transcripts were sequenced because the isolated RNA had all been reverse transcribed beforehand. The table came from immunoSEQ multiplex PCR; TCRdb's copy has only in-frame clones and leaves some out. The table records some 660,000 clones, around 15% of them present only once. Specimen: naive CD4+ T cells from blood. The receptors were gathered from a man aged 18 to 30 with type 1 diabetes.

This clone has only a few counts. The chain employs TRBV7-9 and TRBJ2-3; the match to TRBD1 covers 8 bases. The germline V gene encodes CDR1 SEHNR and CDR2 FQNEAQ (reference sequence). With 7 bases clipped from V and 0 bases from J, the junction kept 15 bases outside the gene matches. CDR3 length: 18 amino acids. Here the CDR3 reads CASNGPGGRDLSTDTQYF. The CDR3 region has the DNA TGTGCCAGCAACGGACCAGGGGGCCGAGACCTTAGCACAGATACGCAGTATTTT.

This chain uses TRBV30 with TRBJ2-3, with D hard to call. With 7 bases removed from V and 7 bases from J, the gap between germline ends came to 18 bases. The CDR3 extends over 13 amino acids. Per the germline V gene, CDR1 is GTSNPN and CDR2 is SVGIG (reference sequence). The CDR3, as DNA: TGTGCCTCGCCGCCCCAGGAAGGGAATACGCAGTATTTT. Its protein is CASPPQEGNTQYF. The complete variable domain, with remaining parts taken from reference TRBV30 and TRBJ2-3, reads SQTIHQWPATLVQPVGSPLSLECTVEGTSNPNLYWYRQAAGRGLQLLFYSVGIGQISSEVPQNLSASRPQDRQFILSSKKLLLSDSGFYLCASPPQEGNTQYFGPGTRLTVL.

The chain employs TRBV5-1 and TRBJ2-5, with 11 bases aligning to TRBD2. The J segment lost 2 bases and the V segment lost 4 bases, leaving 4 bases of the junction unmatched. Germline V gives CDR1 SGHRS, CDR2 YFSETQ. The CDR3 has 15 amino acids. CDR3 amino acids: CASSPGTSGQETQYF. The CDR3 DNA is TGCGCCAGCAGCCCCGGGACTAGCGGTCAAGAGACCCAGTACTTC.

This clone was seen a few times. This chain links TRBV30 with TRBJ1-2; D may be TRBD1 (6 bases). The CDR3 consists of 15 residues. Per the germline V gene, CDR1 is GTSNPN and CDR2 is SVGIG (reference sequence). V was trimmed by 0 bases and J by 7 bases, leaving 18 bases between them. In DNA, the CDR3 is TGTGCCTGGAGTGTACTTGGGACAATCCCTGGTGGCTACACCTTC. Translation gives CAWSVLGTIPGGYTF.

CDR3 sequence (DNA): TGTGCCAGCAGCTTCTCGACAGGGGTTGGAAACACCATATATTTT. This sequence encodes CASSFSTGVGNTIYF. The chain carries TRBV7-6 and TRBJ1-3; 8 nucleotides line up with TRBD1. Germline CDR1 reads SGHVS; CDR2 reads FNYEAQ. The CDR3 contains 15 residues. The trim removed 3 bases at V and 3 bases at J, leaving 4 bases unmatched. The entire variable domain, with the rest obtained from reference TRBV7-6 and TRBJ1-3, is as follows: GAGVSQSPRYKVTKRGQDVALRCDPISGHVSLYWYRQALGQGPEFLTYFNYEAQQDKSGLPNDRFSAERPEGSISTLTIQRTEQRDSAMYRCASSFSTGVGNTIYFGEGSWLTVV.

V gene TRBV7-8 combines with J gene TRBJ1-5, with D uncertain. The V and J ends lost 5 bases and 11 bases respectively, with 22 bases between them. From germline, CDR1 is SGHVS and CDR2 FQNEAQ. The CDR3 loop spans 15 amino acids. CDR3 sequence: CASSDRDMGNWAQHF. DNA of the CDR3: TGTGCCAGCAGCGACCGGGATATGGGGAACTGGGCCCAGCATTTT. Filled out from reference TRBV7-8 and TRBJ1-5, the complete variable domain reads GAGVSQSPRYKVAKRGQDVALRCDPISGHVSLFWYQQALGQGPEFLTYFQNEAQLDKSGLPSDRFFAERPEGSVSTLKIQRTQQEDSAVYLCASSDRDMGNWAQHFGDGTRLSIL.

This clone was seen a few times. The chain is built from TRBV14 and TRBJ2-3, with 7 nucleotides matching TRBD2. Germline V gives CDR1 SGHDN, CDR2 FVKESK. CDR3 length: 18 amino acids. V lost 0 bases to trimming and J lost 2 bases; unmatched junction nucleotides: 11. The CDR3 nucleotides are TGTGCCAGCAGCCAAGAACGGCGCGGGAGACTCTTCACAGATACGCAGTATTTT. It is translated as CASSQERRGRLFTDTQYF.

CDR3 sequence (DNA): TGTGCCAGCAGTTCGCTAGGGGCGGGGGCCTACAATGAGCAGTTCTTC. Translation: CASSSLGAGAYNEQFF. This sequence joins TRBV2 and TRBJ2-1, with 7 bases matching TRBD2. CDR1 and CDR2 from the germline V gene are SNHLY and FYNNEI. The CDR3 covers 16 residues. The junction had 9 bases not matched to a gene; V was cut back by 5 bases and J by 2 bases.

This clone was detected only a few times. The CDR3 DNA reads as TGTGCCAGCAGTACAGGAGAATATTCTGGAAACACCATATATTTT. Translated: CASSTGEYSGNTIYF. This sequence joins TRBV28 and TRBJ1-3, with a weak D call TRBD1 (5 bases). This CDR3 is 15 amino acids long. Germline V gene sequence: CDR1 MDHEN, CDR2 SYDVKM. Trimming pared 5 bases from V and 1 base from J, leaving 12 bases between.

The chain joins TRBV6-1 to TRBJ2-7; the D gene is possibly TRBD1 (5 bases). V lost 0 bases to trimming and J lost 2 bases, with 8 bases between them. CDR1 is MNHNS, CDR2 SASEGT, per germline. The CDR3 covers 14 residues. CDR3 sequence: CASSEAQGTYEQYF. The CDR3 DNA follows: TGTGCCAGCAGTGAAGCCCAGGGCACCTACGAGCAGTACTTC.

This clone was picked up a small number of times. The chain employs TRBV2 and TRBJ2-5; no reliable D call. CDR1 and CDR2 from the germline V gene are SNHLY and FYNNEI. The V end was cut by 7 bases, the J end by 3 bases, with 6 bases between. The CDR3 covers 11 residues. The CDR3 reads CASIREETQYF. The CDR3 nucleotides read TGTGCCAGCATTCGAGAAGAGACCCAGTACTTC.

The table lists this clone with a few counts. The V gene is TRBV7-2, the J gene TRBJ2-7; D may be TRBD2 (5 bases). This CDR3 has 14 residues. Germline lookup yields CDR1 SGHTA and CDR2 FQGNSA. V gave up 3 bases and J gave up 0 bases, with 9 bases separating them. CDR3 nucleotide sequence: TGTGCCAGCAGCTTCTGGGAGAGCTCCTACGAGCAGTACTTC. Translated: CASSFWESSYEQYF.

The CDR3 spells CASSFAAGNSPLHF. CDR3 DNA: TGCGCCAGCAGCTTCGCCGCGGGTAATTCACCCCTCCACTTT. The chain combines TRBV5-1 with TRBJ1-6; D is uncertain. Deletions cut 2 bases from V and 6 bases from J, with 9 bases between. This CDR3 is built from 14 residues. CDR1 SGHRS and CDR2 YFSETQ come from the germline V gene.

The chain has TRBV27 and TRBJ2-3; D not certain. This CDR3 has 12 amino acids. The germline V gene encodes CDR1 MNHEY and CDR2 SMNVEV (reference sequence). Deletions cut 3 bases from V and 6 bases from J, with 7 bases between. This CDR3 reads CASSFGSDTQYF. CDR3 DNA: TGTGCCAGCAGTTTTGGGTCGGATACGCAGTATTTT.

The chain recombines TRBV7-2 with TRBJ2-5; TRBD1 agrees at 7 bases. In germline, CDR1 is SGHTA, CDR2 FQGNSA. This CDR3 contains 13 residues. V shed 1 base, J shed 5 bases, and the junction held 1 base outside the gene matches. CDR3 nucleotide sequence: TGTGCCAGCAGCTTAGTACAGGGGGAGACCCAGTACTTC. It translates to CASSLVQGETQYF.

This clone was detected only a few times. CDR3 amino acids: CASRFTGTSGRRSTDTQYF. CDR3 DNA sequence: TGCGCCAGCAGGTTCACCGGGACTAGCGGGCGGCGGAGCACAGATACGCAGTATTTT. J is TRBJ2-3 and V is TRBV5-1; TRBD2 matches at 12 bases. From germline, CDR1 is SGHRS and CDR2 YFSETQ. Unmatched junction bases numbered 13, after V lost 5 bases and J lost 0 bases. The CDR3 consists of 19 residues.

This chain connects TRBV6-1 to TRBJ1-5; weak D call: TRBD1 (6 bases). Trimming removed 6 bases at V and 4 bases at J, with 13 bases between. Germline lookup yields CDR1 MNHNS and CDR2 SASEGT. The CDR3 contains 14 residues. Written as DNA, the CDR3 is TGTGCCAGCAGCGCCGGGACATTGAATCAGCCCCAGCATTTT. It translates to CASSAGTLNQPQHF.

This clone has just a few counts. V and J are TRBV14 and TRBJ2-1; 11 positions agree with TRBD2. The trim removed 4 bases at V and 3 bases at J, leaving 2 bases unmatched. The CDR3 is 15 residues long. In germline, CDR1 is SGHDN, CDR2 FVKESK. The CDR3: CASSPGLAGYNEQFF. The CDR3 DNA is TGTGCCAGCAGCCCAGGACTAGCGGGCTACAATGAGCAGTTCTTC.

This sequence joins TRBV7-9 and TRBJ2-2; no firm D call. Germline-derived CDR1 and CDR2 are SEHNR and FQNEAQ (reference sequence). The CDR3 contains 14 residues. V was shortened by 3 bases and J by 5 bases, with 10 bases between the two germline ends. CDR3 DNA sequence: TGTGCCAGCAGCTTTTTGGGGAAAACCGGGGAGCTGTTTTTT. This sequence encodes CASSFLGKTGELFF.

This clone was detected a few times. The chain carries TRBV7-9 and TRBJ2-5; a weak D match, TRBD2 (6 bases). V shed 5 bases and J shed 4 bases, with 11 bases lying between them. Germline CDR1 SEHNR, CDR2 FQNEAQ (reference sequence). The CDR3 extends over 13 amino acids. The chain's CDR3 is CASSRRDPETQYF. CDR3 DNA: TGTGCCAGCAGCCGGAGGGACCCAGAGACCCAGTACTTC. The full variable domain, its missing parts supplied by reference TRBV7-9 and TRBJ2-5, is DTGVSQNPRHKITKRGQNVTFRCDPISEHNRLYWYRQTLGQGPEFLTYFQNEAQLEKSRLLSDRFSAERPKGSFSTLEIQRTEQGDSAMYLCASSRRDPETQYFGPGTRLLVL.

This chain uses TRBV9 with TRBJ1-2; D may be TRBD1 (6 bases). The CDR3 extends over 14 amino acids. The V and J ends lost 3 bases and 3 bases respectively, with 12 bases between them. The V gene's germline CDR1 is SGDLS and CDR2 YYNGEE. This chain's CDR3 is CASSGPPGDYGYTF. In nucleotides, the CDR3 is TGTGCCAGCAGCGGACCACCAGGGGACTATGGCTACACCTTC.

This clone was detected a few times. The genes are TRBV14 and TRBJ1-6; no clear D gene. V dropped 4 bases and J dropped 0 bases, with 7 bases sitting between them. Germline lookup yields CDR1 SGHDN and CDR2 FVKESK. This CDR3 is 15 amino acids long. The CDR3 DNA reads as TGTGCCAGCAGCCCAACGAGCTCCTATAATTCACCCCTCCACTTT. This sequence encodes CASSPTSSYNSPLHF. Full variable domain (remainder filled in from reference TRBV14 and TRBJ1-6): EAGVTQFPSHSVIEKGQTVTLRCDPISGHDNLYWYRRVMGKEIKFLLHFVKESKQDESGMPNNRFLAERTGGTYSTLKVQPAELEDSGVYFCASSPTSSYNSPLHFGNGTRLTVT.